This TCR beta chain was found in a study of glioma-infiltrating T cells. Study findings and constraints: Tissue-blood divergence was below expectation in non-neoplastic patients, above in gliomas. Only very few CDR3 sequences appeared in both tissue and blood.

This clonotype was counted ten times or more. Its antigen is still unknown. Germline V CDR1 and CDR2: SGHTA, FQGNSA. The CDR3 is 15 residues long. V shed 4 bases and J 4 bases; nucleotides not matched to a gene: 10. TCR alpha and beta CDR3 regions were amplified from RNA using iRepertoire nested multiplex PCR. TCRdb ran MiXCR on the multiplex PCR reads and lists one entry per CDR3 protein. In the table there are 400,000 or so distinct CDR3 sequences, roughly two fifths of which are singletons. J is TRBJ2-7 and V is TRBV7-2, with 7 bases that match TRBD1. The sequencing input was glioma tissue, nonneoplastic brain tissue, or PBMCs (not recorded which). The receptor was derived from a human donor with low-grade glioma or glioblastoma, undergoing nonglioma brain surgery, or in good health (not recorded which). The CDR3 region is CASSSYRGTSYEQYF. The CDR3 DNA reads as TGTGCCAGCAGCTCCTACAGGGGAACCTCATACGAGCAGTACTTC.